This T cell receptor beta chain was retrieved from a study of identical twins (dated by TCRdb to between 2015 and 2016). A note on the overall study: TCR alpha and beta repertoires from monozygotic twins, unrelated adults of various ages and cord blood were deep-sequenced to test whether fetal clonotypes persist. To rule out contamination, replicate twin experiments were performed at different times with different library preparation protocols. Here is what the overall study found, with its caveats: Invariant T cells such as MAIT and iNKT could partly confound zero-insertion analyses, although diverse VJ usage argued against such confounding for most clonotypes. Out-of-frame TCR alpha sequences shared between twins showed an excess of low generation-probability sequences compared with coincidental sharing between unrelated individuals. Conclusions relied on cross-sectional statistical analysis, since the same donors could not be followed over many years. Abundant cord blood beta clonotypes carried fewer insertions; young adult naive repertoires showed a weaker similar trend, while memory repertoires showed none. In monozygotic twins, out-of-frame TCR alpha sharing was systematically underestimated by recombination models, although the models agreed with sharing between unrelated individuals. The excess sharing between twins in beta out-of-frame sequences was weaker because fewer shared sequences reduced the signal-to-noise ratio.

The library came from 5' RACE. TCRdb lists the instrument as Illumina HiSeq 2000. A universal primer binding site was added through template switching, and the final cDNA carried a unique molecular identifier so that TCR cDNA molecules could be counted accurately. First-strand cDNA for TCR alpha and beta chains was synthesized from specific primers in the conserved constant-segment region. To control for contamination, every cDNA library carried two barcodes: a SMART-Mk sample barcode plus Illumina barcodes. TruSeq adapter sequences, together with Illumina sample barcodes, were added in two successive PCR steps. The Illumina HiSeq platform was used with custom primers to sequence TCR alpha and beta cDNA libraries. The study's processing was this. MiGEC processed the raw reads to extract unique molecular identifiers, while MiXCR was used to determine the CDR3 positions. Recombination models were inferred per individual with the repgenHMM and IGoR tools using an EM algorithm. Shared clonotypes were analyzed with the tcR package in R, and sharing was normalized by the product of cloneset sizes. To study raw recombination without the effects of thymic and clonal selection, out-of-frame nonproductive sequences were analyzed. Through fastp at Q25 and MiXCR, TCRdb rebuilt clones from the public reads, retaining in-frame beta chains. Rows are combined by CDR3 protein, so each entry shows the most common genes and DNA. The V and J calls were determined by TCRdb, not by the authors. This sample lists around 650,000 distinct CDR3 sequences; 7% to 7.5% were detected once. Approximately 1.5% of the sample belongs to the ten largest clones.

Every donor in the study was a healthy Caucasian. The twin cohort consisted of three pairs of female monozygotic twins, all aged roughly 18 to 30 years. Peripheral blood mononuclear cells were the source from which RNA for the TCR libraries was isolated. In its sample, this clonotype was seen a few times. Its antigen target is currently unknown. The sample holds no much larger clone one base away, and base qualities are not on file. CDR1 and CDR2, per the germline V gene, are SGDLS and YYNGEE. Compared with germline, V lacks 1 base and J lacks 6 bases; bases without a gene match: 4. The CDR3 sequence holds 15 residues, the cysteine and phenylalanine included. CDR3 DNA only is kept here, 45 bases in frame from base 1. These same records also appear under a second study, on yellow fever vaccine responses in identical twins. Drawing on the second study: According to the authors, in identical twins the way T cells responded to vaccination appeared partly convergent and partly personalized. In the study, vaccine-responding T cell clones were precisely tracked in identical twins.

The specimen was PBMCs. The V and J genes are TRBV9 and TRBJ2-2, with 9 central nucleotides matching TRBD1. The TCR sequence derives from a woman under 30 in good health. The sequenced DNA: TGTGCCAGCAGCGTAAAACAGGGGGCTCCCGGGGAGCTGTTTTTT. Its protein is CASSVKQGAPGELFF. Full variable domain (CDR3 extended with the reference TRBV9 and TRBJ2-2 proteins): DSGVTQTPKHLITATGQRVTLRCSPRSGDLSVYWYQQSLDQGLQFLIQYYNGEERAKGNILERFSAQQFPDLHSELNLSSLELGDSALYFCASSVKQGAPGELFFGEGSRLTVL.